These 9 T cell receptor beta chains came from one sample sequenced in a study of Ad26.COV2.S vaccination and SARS-CoV-2 variants. The repertoire was sequenced with immunoSEQ multiplex PCR; TCRdb's copy has only in-frame clones and lacks some. This sample yields around 450,000 clones, of which nearly 90% are seen a single time; approximately 2.5% belongs to the top ten. Treatment reported: roughly 19 received Ad26.COV2.S at low or high dose, single or two shots; roughly 5 received placebo; per-sample allocation not given. Collection of the samples took place on day 63 after the first injection of vaccine or placebo. Sequences were derived from peripheral blood, sampled in a trial of Ad26.COV2.S vaccine versus placebo. Source of these receptors: a person aged 18-65 years who received the Ad26.COV2.S COVID-19 vaccine or a placebo.

CDR3 sequence reads: CASSLVGASYEQYF. CDR3 bases: TGTGCCAGCAGCTTGGTGGGGGCTTCCTACGAGCAGTACTTC. The genes are TRBV5-5 and TRBJ2-7; tentative D call: TRBD1 (6 bases). Trimming pared 0 bases from V and 1 base from J, leaving 8 bases between. The CDR3 runs 14 residues. The V gene's germline CDR1 is SGHKS and CDR2 YYEKEE (reference sequence).

The chain employs TRBV11-2 and TRBJ2-1, with 8 bases that match TRBD2. CDR1 is SGHAT, CDR2 FQNNGV, per germline. J gave up 8 bases and V 5 bases, and 17 bases lay outside the gene matches. This CDR3 is 17 amino acids long. CDR3 loop: CASSPPFGGRTEHEQFF. CDR3 nucleotides: TGTGCCAGCAGCCCCCCCTTCGGCGGGAGGACCGAACATGAGCAGTTCTTC.

The chain has TRBV6-5 and TRBJ2-1; 12 bases are a match to TRBD1. The CDR3 totals 14 residues. Germline V gene lookup returns CDR1 MNHEY and CDR2 SVGAGI. V gave up 7 bases and J gave up 15 bases; unmatched junction bases: 13. The CDR3 loop reads CASTLGTGGGWWFF. The CDR3, as DNA: TGTGCCAGCACCCTTGGGACAGGGGGCGGCTGGTGGTTCTTC.

This clone appeared a few times. The chain carries TRBV5-1 and TRBJ2-7; no firm D call. The CDR3 is 11 amino acids. Germline CDR1 SGHRS, CDR2 YFSETQ. Trimming took 8 bases from V and 0 from J, leaving 6 bases between them. CDR3 in DNA: TGCGCCAGTCGCAGCTCCTACGAGCAGTACTTC. This sequence encodes CASRSSYEQYF.

In this sample, this clone turned up once. The chain links TRBV6-2 or TRBV6-3 to TRBJ2-1; possibly TRBD1 or TRBD2 for D (6 bases each). Germline lookup yields CDR1 MNHEY and CDR2 SVGEGT. The ends were cut back, 2 bases at V and 9 bases at J, with 17 bases in the middle. The CDR3 length is 15 residues. CDR3 region: CASSYDLRGLPEQFF. The CDR3 nucleotides are TGTGCCAGCAGTTACGATTTACGGGGGCTGCCTGAGCAGTTCTTC.

This chain joins TRBV11-2 and TRBJ1-2; D is uncertain. Between the trimmed V and J ends, which lost 1 base and 7 bases, there was a span of 10 bases. This CDR3 is 13 amino acids long. Germline loops: CDR1 SGHAT, CDR2 FQNNGV. The CDR3 here is CASSLGLPVGYTF. In DNA, the CDR3 is TGTGCCAGCAGCTTAGGGCTACCGGTTGGCTACACCTTC.

The V and J genes are TRBV4-2 and TRBJ1-3, with D possibly being TRBD1 (5 bases). This CDR3 has 14 residues. V gave up 4 bases and J gave up 4 bases, with 11 bases separating them. The germline gives CDR1 LGHNA, CDR2 YNFKEQ. The CDR3 region is CASSLMTVGNTIYF. CDR3 nucleotides: TGTGCCAGCAGCCTGATGACAGTCGGAAACACCATATATTTT.

The V and J genes are TRBV4-3 and TRBJ1-2, with D possibly being TRBD1 (5 bases). Germline lookup yields CDR1 LGHNA and CDR2 YSLEER. V dropped 1 base and J dropped 1 base, with 10 bases sitting between them. This CDR3 region has 15 residues. The CDR3 loop is CASSQVDGGNYGYTF. The CDR3 DNA sequence: TGCGCCAGCAGCCAAGTAGATGGGGGTAACTATGGCTACACCTTC.

The chain is built from TRBV3-1 (or the pseudogene TRBV3-2) and TRBJ2-3; 13 bases align to TRBD2. Germline loops: CDR1 LGHDT, CDR2 YNNKEL (reference sequence). V gave up 4 bases and J gave up 3 bases; unmatched junction bases: 10. The CDR3 runs 18 residues. Here the CDR3 DNA reads TGTGCCAGCAGCCGAGACCCCCTACTAGCGGGGGGGACAGATACGCAGTATTTT. Its protein is CASSRDPLLAGGTDTQYF.